Given below is one TCR beta chain in context. Antigen unknown. The data were taken from a study of shared clonotypes between healthy human individuals. About the research overall: Per donor, three plates held CD4 naive cells, three held CD4 memory, two held CD8 naive and one held CD8 memory.

Study donors comprised healthy, HIV-negative adults devoid of recent acute infection or vaccination. The length of the CDR3 is 14 residues. Germline CDR1 is SGHRS and CDR2 is YFSETQ. Trimming stripped 1 base from V and 6 bases from J, with 14 bases between. In the sorted-subset replicate PCRs, 200 ng DNA, 25,000 to 35,000 T cell genomes, was used. TCRdb's table, derived via immunoSEQ multiplex PCR, lists solely in-frame clones and lacks some. Here the sample spans 1,100,000 or so clones, around 82% being singletons. Study results and limitations: Non-shared clonotypes were found to have lower generation probabilities than the clonotypes that were shared by all four of the sorted-subset donors.

The TCR was taken from a man aged 18-30 years in good health. Some clones in this sample may be carry-over from other donors' samples. Sample: memory CD4+ T cells from PBMCs. Subset given: CD45RA-negative fraction. This rearrangement joins TRBV5-1 to TRBJ2-7, with D perhaps given as TRBD1 or TRBD2 (6 bases each). CDR3 region: CASSLTQGRTEQYF. CDR3 nucleotides: TGCGCCAGCAGCTTGACGCAGGGGAGGACCGAGCAGTACTTC.